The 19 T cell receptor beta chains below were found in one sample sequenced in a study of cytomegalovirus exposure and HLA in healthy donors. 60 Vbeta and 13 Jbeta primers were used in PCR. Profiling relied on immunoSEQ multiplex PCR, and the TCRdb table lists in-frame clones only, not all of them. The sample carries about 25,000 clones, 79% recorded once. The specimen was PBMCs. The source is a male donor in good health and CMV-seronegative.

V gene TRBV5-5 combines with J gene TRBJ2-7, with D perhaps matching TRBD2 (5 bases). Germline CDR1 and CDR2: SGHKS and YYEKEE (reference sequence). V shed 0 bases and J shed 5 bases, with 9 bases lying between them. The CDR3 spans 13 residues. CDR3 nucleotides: TGTGCCAGCAGCTTGGCAGAGGGCAACGAGCAGTACTTC. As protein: CASSLAEGNEQYF.

The CDR3 is CASSEAAGSYNEQFF. The CDR3, as DNA: TGTGCCAGCAGTGAAGCCGCGGGCTCCTACAATGAGCAGTTCTTC. The gene calls are TRBV6-1 and TRBJ2-1; a possible D gene is TRBD2 (5 bases). Trimming shortened V by 0 bases and J by 0 bases, and 6 bases separated the two germline ends. The CDR3 spans 15 residues. CDR1 is MNHNS, CDR2 SASEGT, per germline.

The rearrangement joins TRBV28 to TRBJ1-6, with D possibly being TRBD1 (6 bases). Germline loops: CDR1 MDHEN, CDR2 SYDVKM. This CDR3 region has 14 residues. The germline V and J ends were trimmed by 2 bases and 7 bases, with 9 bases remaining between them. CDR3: CASSLPDRNSPLHF. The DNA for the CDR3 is TGTGCCAGCAGTTTACCCGACAGGAATTCACCCCTCCACTTT.

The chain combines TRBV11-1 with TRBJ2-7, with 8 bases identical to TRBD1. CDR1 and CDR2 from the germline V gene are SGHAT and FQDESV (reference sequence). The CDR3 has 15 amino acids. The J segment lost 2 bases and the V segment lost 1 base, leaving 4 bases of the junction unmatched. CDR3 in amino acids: CASSLEGQAAYEQYF. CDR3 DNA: TGTGCCAGCAGCTTAGAGGGACAGGCGGCCTACGAGCAGTACTTC.

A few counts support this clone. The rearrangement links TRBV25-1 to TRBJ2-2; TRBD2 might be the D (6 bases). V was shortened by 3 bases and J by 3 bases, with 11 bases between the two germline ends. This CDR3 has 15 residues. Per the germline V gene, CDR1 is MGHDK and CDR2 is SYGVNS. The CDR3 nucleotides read TGTGCCAGCAGTGACGCGGGATCGGACACCGGGGAGCTGTTTTTT. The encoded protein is CASSDAGSDTGELFF.

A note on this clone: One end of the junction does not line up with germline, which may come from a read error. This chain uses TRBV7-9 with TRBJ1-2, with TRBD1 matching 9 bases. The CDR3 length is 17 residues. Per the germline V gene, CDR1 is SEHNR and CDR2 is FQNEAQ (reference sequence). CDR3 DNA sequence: TGTTCCAGCAGCCTATCGACCGGGACAGGGACTGGGTATGGCTACACCTTC. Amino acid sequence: CSSSLSTGTGTGYGYTF.

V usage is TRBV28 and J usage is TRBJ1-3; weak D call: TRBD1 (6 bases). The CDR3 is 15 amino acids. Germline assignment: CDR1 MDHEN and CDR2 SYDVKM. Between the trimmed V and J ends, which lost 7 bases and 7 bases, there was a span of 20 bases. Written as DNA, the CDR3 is TGTGCCAGCACGGAAGGGGGAGAGGGAGGGAACACCATATATTTT. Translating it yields CASTEGGEGGNTIYF.

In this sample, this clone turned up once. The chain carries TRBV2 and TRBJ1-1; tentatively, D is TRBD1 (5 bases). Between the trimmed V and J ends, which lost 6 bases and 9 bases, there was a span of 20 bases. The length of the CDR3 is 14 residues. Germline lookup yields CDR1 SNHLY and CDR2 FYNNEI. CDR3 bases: TGTGCCAGCAGGTCCGGGTCCCTTGGGGCAAAAGCTTTCTTT. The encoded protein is CASRSGSLGAKAFF.

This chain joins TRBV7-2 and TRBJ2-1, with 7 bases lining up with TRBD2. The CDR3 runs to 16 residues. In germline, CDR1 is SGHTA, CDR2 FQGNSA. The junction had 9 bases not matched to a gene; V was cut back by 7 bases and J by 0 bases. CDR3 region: CASTPPGGISYNEQFF. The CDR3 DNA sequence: TGTGCCAGCACCCCCCCCGGGGGGATCTCCTACAATGAGCAGTTCTTC.

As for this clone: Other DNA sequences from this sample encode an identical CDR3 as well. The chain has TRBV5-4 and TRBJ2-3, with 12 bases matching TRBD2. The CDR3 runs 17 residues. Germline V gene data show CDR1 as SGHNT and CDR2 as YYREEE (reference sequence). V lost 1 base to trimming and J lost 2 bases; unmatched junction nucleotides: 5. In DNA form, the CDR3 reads TGTGCCAGCAGCTTGCGGCTAGCGGGGGGGCCCACAGATACGCAGTATTTT. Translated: CASSLRLAGGPTDTQYF.

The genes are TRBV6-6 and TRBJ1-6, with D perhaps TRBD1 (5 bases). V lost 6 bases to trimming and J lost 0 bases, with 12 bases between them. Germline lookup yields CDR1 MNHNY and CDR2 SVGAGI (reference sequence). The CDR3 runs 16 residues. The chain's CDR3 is CASSPRQSSYNSPLHF. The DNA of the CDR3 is TGTGCCAGCAGCCCTCGACAGAGCTCCTATAATTCACCCCTCCACTTT.

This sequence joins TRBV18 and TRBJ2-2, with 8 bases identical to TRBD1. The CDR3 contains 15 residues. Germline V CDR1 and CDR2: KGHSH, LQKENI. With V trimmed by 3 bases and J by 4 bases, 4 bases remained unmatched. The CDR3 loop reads CASSPGTGLTGELFF. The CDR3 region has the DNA TGTGCCAGCTCACCGGGGACAGGCCTCACCGGGGAGCTGTTTTTT.

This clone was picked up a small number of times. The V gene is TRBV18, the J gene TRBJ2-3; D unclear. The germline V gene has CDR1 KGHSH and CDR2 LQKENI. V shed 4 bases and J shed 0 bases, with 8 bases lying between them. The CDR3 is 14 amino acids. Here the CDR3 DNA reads TGTGCCAGCTCACTCGCCTACAGCACAGATACGCAGTATTTT. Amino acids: CASSLAYSTDTQYF.

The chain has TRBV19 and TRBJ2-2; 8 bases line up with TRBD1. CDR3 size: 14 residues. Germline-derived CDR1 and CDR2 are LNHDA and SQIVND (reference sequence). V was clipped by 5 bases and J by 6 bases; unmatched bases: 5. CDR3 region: CASSLTGVAGELFF. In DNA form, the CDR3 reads TGTGCCAGTAGTTTGACAGGGGTAGCCGGGGAGCTGTTTTTT.

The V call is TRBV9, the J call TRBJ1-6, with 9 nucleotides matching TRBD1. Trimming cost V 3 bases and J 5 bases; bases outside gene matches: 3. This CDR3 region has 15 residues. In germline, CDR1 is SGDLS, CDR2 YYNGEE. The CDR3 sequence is CASSAQGANNSPLHF. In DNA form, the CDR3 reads TGTGCCAGCAGCGCACAGGGGGCCAATAATTCACCCCTCCACTTT.

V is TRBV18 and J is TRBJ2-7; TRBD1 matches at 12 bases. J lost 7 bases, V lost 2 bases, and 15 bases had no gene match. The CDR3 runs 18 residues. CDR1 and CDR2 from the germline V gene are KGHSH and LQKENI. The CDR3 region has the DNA TGTGCCAGCTCACCAAGGGACAGGGGGCGCGGGGGCCTACTGGAGCAGTACTTC. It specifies CASSPRDRGRGGLLEQYF.

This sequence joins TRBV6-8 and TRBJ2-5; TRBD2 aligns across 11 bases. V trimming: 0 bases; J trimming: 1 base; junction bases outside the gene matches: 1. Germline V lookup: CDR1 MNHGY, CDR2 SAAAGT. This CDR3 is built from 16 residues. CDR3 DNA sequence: TGTGCCAGCAGTTACTCAGGGACTAGCGGCCAAGAGACCCAGTACTTC. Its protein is CASSYSGTSGQETQYF.

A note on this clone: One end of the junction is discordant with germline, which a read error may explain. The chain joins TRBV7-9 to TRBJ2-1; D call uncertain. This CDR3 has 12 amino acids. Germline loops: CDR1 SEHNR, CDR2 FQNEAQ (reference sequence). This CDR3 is CSSSLKAAEQFF. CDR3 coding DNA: TGTTCCAGCAGCCTGAAAGCCGCTGAGCAGTTCTTC.

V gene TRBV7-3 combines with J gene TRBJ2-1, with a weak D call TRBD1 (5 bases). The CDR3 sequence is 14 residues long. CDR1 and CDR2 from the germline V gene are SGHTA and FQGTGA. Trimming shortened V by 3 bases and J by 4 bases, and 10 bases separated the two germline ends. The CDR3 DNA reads TGTGCCAGCAGCTTGGGCCAGGGTTACAATGAGCAGTTCTTC. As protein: CASSLGQGYNEQFF.